A single sample gave rise to the 26 T cell receptor beta chains below, sequenced in a study of blood T cell repertoires in COVID-19. This table comes from immunoSEQ multiplex PCR, and its TCRdb copy is limited to in-frame clones, with some not included. The table lists some 230,000 clones, roughly four fifths of them singletons. Input material: peripheral blood. All receptors come from a woman aged 55-70 years with acute or convalescent COVID-19.

The V gene is TRBV29-1, the J gene TRBJ2-1, with D uncertain. CDR1 and CDR2 (germline): SQVTM, ANQGSEA. V gave up 4 bases and J gave up 10 bases, with 8 bases separating them. The CDR3 contains 10 residues. CDR3 loop: CSVARTEQFF. CDR3 sequence (DNA): TGCAGCGTTGCTAGAACAGAGCAGTTCTTC.

The gene calls are TRBV7-8 and TRBJ1-2, with no clear D. Germline V gives CDR1 SGHVS, CDR2 FQNEAQ. The CDR3 is 14 amino acids. Trimming removed 1 base at V and 2 bases at J, with 8 bases between. The CDR3 nucleotides read TGTGCCAGCAGCTTAGGTAGCAGCAACTATGGCTACACCTTC. Translated, it gives CASSLGSSNYGYTF.

The rearrangement joins TRBV11-3 to TRBJ2-3; no definite D call. The CDR3 covers 13 residues. Trimming removed 8 bases at V and 4 bases at J, with 13 bases between. CDR1 SGHNT and CDR2 YENEEA come from the germline V gene. CDR3 nucleotides: TGTGCCAGCGGAAGAGCTAGTTCAGATACGCAGTATTTT. This codes for CASGRASSDTQYF.

CDR3 in amino acids: CASSQVLGSRDTIYF. Written as DNA, the CDR3 is TGCGCCAGCAGCCAAGTTCTAGGGAGTAGAGACACCATATATTTT. The chain employs TRBV4-3 and TRBJ1-3; unclear D gene. The CDR3 sequence is 15 residues long. Trimming stripped 1 base from V and 8 bases from J, with 15 bases between. In germline, CDR1 is LGHNA, CDR2 YSLEER.

V usage is TRBV5-1 and J usage is TRBJ1-1, with D unresolved. V was shortened by 5 bases and J by 0 bases, with 14 bases between the two germline ends. This CDR3 has 15 residues. Germline CDR1 is SGHRS and CDR2 is YFSETQ. The CDR3 protein is CASRRTSLMNTEAFF. For the CDR3, the DNA is TGCGCCAGCAGACGAACAAGTTTAATGAACACTGAAGCTTTCTTT.

This chain connects TRBV5-1 to TRBJ2-3; TRBD1 matches 8 bases. Germline trimming cut 7 bases from V and 4 bases from J; bases unmatched to any gene: 5. Looked up from germline, CDR1 is SGHRS and CDR2 is YFSETQ. This CDR3 spans 13 amino acids. The CDR3: CASRTGRADTQYF. CDR3 nucleotides: TGCGCCAGCCGGACAGGGCGCGCAGATACGCAGTATTTT.

This rearrangement joins TRBV5-4 to TRBJ1-1; perhaps TRBD1 as D (6 bases). Between the trimmed V and J ends, which lost 1 base and 5 bases, there was a span of 9 bases. Germline V gene lookup returns CDR1 SGHNT and CDR2 YYREEE (reference sequence). CDR3 length equals 13 residues. The CDR3, as DNA: TGTGCCAGCAGCTTGCAGGGGTGGACTGAAGCTTTCTTT. It yields the protein CASSLQGWTEAFF.

The chain is built from TRBV6-5 and TRBJ2-6; 7 bases line up with TRBD1. CDR1 and CDR2 (germline): MNHEY, SVGAGI. The CDR3 is made up of 15 amino acids. V shed 4 bases, J shed 2 bases, and the junction held 2 bases outside the gene matches. Written as DNA, the CDR3 is TGTGCCAGCAGTTTGCAGGGGGCTGGGGCCAACGTCCTGACTTTC. Protein sequence: CASSLQGAGANVLTF.

V and J are TRBV10-3 and TRBJ2-7; a possible D gene is TRBD1 (6 bases). Germline V lookup: CDR1 ENHRY, CDR2 SYGVKD. Trimming stripped 2 bases from V and 4 bases from J, with 6 bases between. CDR3 length: 12 residues. Here the CDR3 reads CAISEQGYEQYF. CDR3 sequence (DNA): TGTGCCATCAGTGAGCAGGGGTACGAGCAGTACTTC.

The chain uses TRBV30 and TRBJ2-3; 7 bases are a match to TRBD2. This CDR3 has 17 residues. Losses at the gene ends were 0 bases for V and 4 bases for J; bases not matched to a gene: 13. Germline V gene sequence: CDR1 GTSNPN, CDR2 SVGIG (reference sequence). The CDR3 DNA follows: TGTGCCTGGAGTGTAGGCGGGACTAACCCCTCTTCAGATACGCAGTATTTT. It is translated as CAWSVGGTNPSSDTQYF.

This chain joins TRBV2 and TRBJ2-7; 9 bases are a match to TRBD2. The CDR3 has 13 residues. Germline CDR1 SNHLY, CDR2 FYNNEI. V shed 5 bases, J shed 5 bases, and the junction held 4 bases outside the gene matches. For the CDR3, the DNA is TGTGCCAGCAGTCTGCTAGCGGGGAACGAGCAGTACTTC. Its protein is CASSLLAGNEQYF.

The DNA of the CDR3 is TGTGCCAGCAGCTTGGCCGCAGGTCCGAACACCGGGGAGCTGTTTTTT. This sequence encodes CASSLAAGPNTGELFF. This chain links TRBV5-4 with TRBJ2-2, with unresolved D. V was shortened by 0 bases and J by 0 bases, with 9 bases between the two germline ends. The CDR3 spans 16 residues. The germline CDR1 and CDR2 sequences are SGHNT and YYREEE (reference sequence).

CDR3 sequence reads: CASSLDSRSSYTF. The CDR3 nucleotides read TGTGCCAGCAGTTTGGACAGCCGGTCCTCGTACACCTTC. The chain joins TRBV27 to TRBJ1-2; a weak D match, TRBD1 (6 bases). The V gene lost 3 bases and the J gene lost 11 bases, with 16 bases spanning the gap. Germline CDR1 and CDR2: MNHEY and SMNVEV (reference sequence). The CDR3 runs 13 residues.

The chain links TRBV27 to TRBJ1-2; 9 nucleotides line up with TRBD1. V dropped 4 bases and J dropped 14; count of bases not matched to a gene: 14. Looked up from germline, CDR1 is MNHEY and CDR2 is SMNVEV (reference sequence). The CDR3 consists of 14 residues. The CDR3 sequence: CASSSPIYGTGWTF. The CDR3 DNA sequence: TGTGCCAGCAGTTCCCCGATTTATGGGACAGGGTGGACCTTC.

J is TRBJ2-5 and V is TRBV12-3 or TRBV12-4; D is ambiguous. This CDR3 region has 12 residues. With 3 bases removed from V and 5 bases from J, the gap between germline ends came to 7 bases. In DNA form, the CDR3 reads TGTGCCAGCAGTTTGGGCTCGGAGACCCAGTACTTC. Translating it yields CASSLGSETQYF.

This CDR3 is CASSEGAGFVKLFF. CDR3 sequence (DNA): TGTGCCAGCAGTGAAGGCGCAGGGTTCGTAAAACTGTTTTTT. The gene calls are TRBV6-1 and TRBJ1-4; tentative D call: TRBD1 (5 bases). This CDR3 comprises 14 residues. Per germline, CDR1 MNHNS and CDR2 SASEGT. V was shortened by 1 base and J by 10 bases, with 13 bases between the two germline ends.

The gene calls are TRBV3-1 (or the pseudogene TRBV3-2) and TRBJ1-2; D gene unclear. Germline lookup yields CDR1 LGHDT and CDR2 YNNKEL (reference sequence). This CDR3 is 12 amino acids long. The V and J ends lost 2 bases and 2 bases respectively, with 3 bases between them. The DNA of the CDR3 is TGTGCCAGCAGCCAAAGCAACTATGGCTACACCTTC. Residues: CASSQSNYGYTF.

Regarding this clone: A read error may produce the germline difference seen at one junction end. This chain uses TRBV15 with TRBJ2-3; 7 bases match TRBD1. Germline V gives CDR1 LNHNV, CDR2 YYDKDF (reference sequence). This CDR3 has 11 amino acids. The DNA of the CDR3 is TGTGCCACCAGCAGAGAAAGAGACAGGGACTTT. Amino acids: CATSRERDRDF.

This chain joins TRBV3-1 (or the pseudogene TRBV3-2) and TRBJ1-2, with D maybe TRBD1 (5 bases). V was cut by 5 bases and J by 4 bases, with 20 bases left in between. Germline CDR1 is LGHDT and CDR2 is YNNKEL (reference sequence). The CDR3 covers 16 residues. The CDR3 nucleotides are TGTGCCAGCAGCTCGCCCCCTGACAGTACTTTCTATGGCTACACCTTC. Residues: CASSSPPDSTFYGYTF.

This clone was picked up one time. V gene TRBV19 combines with J gene TRBJ2-7; a possible D gene is TRBD1 (5 bases). The CDR3 sequence is 14 residues long. Germline V gives CDR1 LNHDA, CDR2 SQIVND (reference sequence). V lost 3 bases, J lost 2 bases, and 11 bases lay in between. CDR3 region: CASSIGRGPYEQYF. CDR3 in DNA: TGTGCCAGTAGTATTGGAAGGGGTCCCTACGAGCAGTACTTC.

The chain couples TRBV7-2 to TRBJ2-1; D may be TRBD2 (5 bases). The CDR3 is made up of 15 amino acids. CDR1 is SGHTA, CDR2 FQGNSA, per germline. Trimming left V 0 bases short and J 0 bases short, with 6 bases between. The CDR3 sequence: CASSLAGSSYNEQFF. CDR3 coding DNA: TGTGCCAGCAGCTTAGCAGGGAGCTCCTACAATGAGCAGTTCTTC.

The chain is built from TRBV6-2 or TRBV6-3 and TRBJ1-2; 8 bases map to TRBD1. CDR1 and CDR2 from the germline V gene are MNHEY and SVGEGT. This CDR3 spans 14 amino acids. V gave up 2 bases and J gave up 7 bases; unmatched junction bases: 6. CDR3 nucleotides: TGTGCCAGCAGTTACCCCGACAGGGGTGGTGGCTACACCTTC. The encoded protein is CASSYPDRGGGYTF.

This clone came up many times. The chain employs TRBV6-6 and TRBJ2-7, with 8 bases that match TRBD1. After removal of 5 bases from V and 6 bases from J, the junction contained 6 bases not matched to a gene. This CDR3 is built from 13 residues. Germline V CDR1 and CDR2: MNHNY, SVGAGI (reference sequence). CDR3 DNA sequence: TGTGCCAGCAGTAACGGACAGGGTTCCGAGCAGTACTTC. As protein: CASSNGQGSEQYF.

The V and J genes are TRBV5-1 and TRBJ2-7; 16 bases align to TRBD2. The V and J ends lost 0 bases and 5 bases, in that order; junction bases with no gene match: 8. Germline values: CDR1 SGHRS, CDR2 YFSETQ. This CDR3 comprises 18 residues. The CDR3 loop is CASSLAGTSGGGTHEQYF. As DNA, the CDR3 is TGCGCCAGCAGCTTGGCTGGGACTAGCGGGGGGGGGACCCACGAGCAGTACTTC.

The chain uses TRBV6-1 and TRBJ1-5; D not certain. The length of the CDR3 is 14 residues. Looked up from germline, CDR1 is MNHNS and CDR2 is SASEGT. The V and J ends lost 2 bases and 3 bases respectively, with 8 bases between them. The CDR3, as DNA: TGTGCCAGCAGTGAAAATAACAACAATCAGCCCCAGCATTTT. This gives the protein CASSENNNNQPQHF.

V and J are TRBV7-9 and TRBJ1-4, with 7 positions matching TRBD1. Germline CDR1 is SEHNR and CDR2 is FQNEAQ (reference sequence). Unmatched junction bases numbered 9, after V lost 4 bases and J lost 7 bases. The CDR3 extends over 15 amino acids. The CDR3, as DNA: TGTGCCAGCAGCTCAGGACAGGATGATCGTGAAAAACTGTTTTTT. It codes for CASSSGQDDREKLFF.